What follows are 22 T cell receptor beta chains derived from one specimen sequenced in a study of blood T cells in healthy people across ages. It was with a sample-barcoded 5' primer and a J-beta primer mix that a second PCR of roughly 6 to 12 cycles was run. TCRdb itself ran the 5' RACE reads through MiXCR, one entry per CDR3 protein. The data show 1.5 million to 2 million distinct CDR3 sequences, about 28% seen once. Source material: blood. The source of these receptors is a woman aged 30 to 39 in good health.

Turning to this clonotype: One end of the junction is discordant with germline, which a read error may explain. The CDR3 loop is CAGSLAERENEQFF. The CDR3 region has the DNA TGCGCCGGCAGCTTGGCCGAGCGGGAGAATGAGCAGTTCTTC. The V gene is TRBV5-1, the J gene TRBJ2-1, with 8 bases that match TRBD2. The CDR3 totals 14 residues. CDR1 SGHRS and CDR2 YFSETQ come from the germline V gene.

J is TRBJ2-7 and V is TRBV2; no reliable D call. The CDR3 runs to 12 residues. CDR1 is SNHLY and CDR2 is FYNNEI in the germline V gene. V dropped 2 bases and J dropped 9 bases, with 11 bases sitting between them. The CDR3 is CASSENLDLQYF. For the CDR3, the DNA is TGTGCCAGCAGTGAAAACCTGGACCTGCAGTACTTC.

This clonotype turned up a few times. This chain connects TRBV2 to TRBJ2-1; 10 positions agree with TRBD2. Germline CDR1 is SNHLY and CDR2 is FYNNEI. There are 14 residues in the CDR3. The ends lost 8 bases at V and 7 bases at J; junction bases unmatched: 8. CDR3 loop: CASGETSGTNEQFF. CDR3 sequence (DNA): TGTGCCAGCGGAGAAACTAGCGGGACGAATGAGCAGTTCTTC.

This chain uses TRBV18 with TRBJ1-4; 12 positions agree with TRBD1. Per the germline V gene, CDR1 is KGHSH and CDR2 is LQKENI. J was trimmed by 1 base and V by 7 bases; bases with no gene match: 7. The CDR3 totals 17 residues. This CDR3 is CASFPGQGARTNEKLFF. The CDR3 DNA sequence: TGTGCCAGCTTCCCGGGACAGGGGGCGCGAACTAATGAAAAACTGTTTTTT.

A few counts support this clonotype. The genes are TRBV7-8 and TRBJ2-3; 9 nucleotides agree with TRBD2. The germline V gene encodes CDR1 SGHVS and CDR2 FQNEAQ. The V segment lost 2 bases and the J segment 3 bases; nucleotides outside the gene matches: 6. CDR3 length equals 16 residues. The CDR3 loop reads CASSLTTSGPTDTQYF. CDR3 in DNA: TGTGCCAGCAGCTTAACGACTAGCGGTCCTACAGATACGCAGTATTTT.

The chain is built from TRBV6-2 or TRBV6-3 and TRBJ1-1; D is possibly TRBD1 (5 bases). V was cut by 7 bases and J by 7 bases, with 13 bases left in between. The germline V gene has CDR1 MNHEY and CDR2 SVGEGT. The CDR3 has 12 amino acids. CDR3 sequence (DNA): TGTGCCAGCACCACAACGGGGGTTGAAGCTTTCTTT. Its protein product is CASTTTGVEAFF.

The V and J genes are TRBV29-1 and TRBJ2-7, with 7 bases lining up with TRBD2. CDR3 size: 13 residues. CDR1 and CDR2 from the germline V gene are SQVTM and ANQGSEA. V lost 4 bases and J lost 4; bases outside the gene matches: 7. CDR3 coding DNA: TGCAGCGTTGGGTGCAGCGGGGATTACGAGCAGTACTTC. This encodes CSVGCSGDYEQYF.

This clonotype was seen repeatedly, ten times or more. CDR3 coding DNA: TGTGCCAGCACCCACAACACGGTTAGCGAAGCTTTCTTT. It yields the protein CASTHNTVSEAFF. The genes are TRBV12-3 or TRBV12-4 and TRBJ1-1; no firm D call. This CDR3 is 13 amino acids long. V was pared by 7 bases and J by 8 bases, with 17 bases between.

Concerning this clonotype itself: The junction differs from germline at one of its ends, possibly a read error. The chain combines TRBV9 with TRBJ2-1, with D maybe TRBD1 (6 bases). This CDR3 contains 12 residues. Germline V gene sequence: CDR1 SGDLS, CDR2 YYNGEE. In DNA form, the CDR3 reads TGTGCCAGCAGCGCCAGGGGAAATGAGCTGTTCTTC. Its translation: CASSARGNELFF.

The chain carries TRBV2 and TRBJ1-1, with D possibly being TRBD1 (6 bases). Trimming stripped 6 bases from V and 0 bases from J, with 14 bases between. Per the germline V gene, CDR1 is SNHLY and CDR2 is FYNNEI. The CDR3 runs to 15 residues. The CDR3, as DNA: TGTGCCAGCAGGGAGACAGGCGTCATGAACACTGAAGCTTTCTTT. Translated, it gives CASRETGVMNTEAFF.

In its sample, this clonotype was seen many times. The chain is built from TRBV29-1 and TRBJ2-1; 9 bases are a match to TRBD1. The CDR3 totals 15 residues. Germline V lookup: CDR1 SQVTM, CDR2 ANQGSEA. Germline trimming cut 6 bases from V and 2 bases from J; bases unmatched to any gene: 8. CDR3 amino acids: CSVSAGTGTYNEQFF. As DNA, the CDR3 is TGCAGCGTATCCGCCGGGACAGGGACCTACAATGAGCAGTTCTTC.

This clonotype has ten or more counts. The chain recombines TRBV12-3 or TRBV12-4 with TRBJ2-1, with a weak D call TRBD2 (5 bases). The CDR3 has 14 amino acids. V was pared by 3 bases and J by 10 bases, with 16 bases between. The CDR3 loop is CASSFGTGWQEQFF. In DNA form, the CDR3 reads TGTGCCAGCAGTTTTGGAACGGGATGGCAAGAGCAGTTCTTC.

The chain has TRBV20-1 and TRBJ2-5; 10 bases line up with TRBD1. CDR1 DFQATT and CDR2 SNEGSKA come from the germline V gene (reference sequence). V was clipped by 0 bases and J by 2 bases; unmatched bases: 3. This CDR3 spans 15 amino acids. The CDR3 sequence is CSARDPGQGQETQYF. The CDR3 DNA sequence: TGCAGTGCTAGAGATCCGGGACAGGGGCAAGAGACCCAGTACTTC.

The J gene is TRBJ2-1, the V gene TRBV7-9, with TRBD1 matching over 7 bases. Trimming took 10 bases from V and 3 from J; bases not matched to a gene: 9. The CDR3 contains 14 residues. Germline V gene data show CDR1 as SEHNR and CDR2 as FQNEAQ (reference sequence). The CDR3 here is CATSLGTDYNEQFF. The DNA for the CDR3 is TGTGCCACTTCCCTCGGGACAGACTACAATGAGCAGTTCTTC.

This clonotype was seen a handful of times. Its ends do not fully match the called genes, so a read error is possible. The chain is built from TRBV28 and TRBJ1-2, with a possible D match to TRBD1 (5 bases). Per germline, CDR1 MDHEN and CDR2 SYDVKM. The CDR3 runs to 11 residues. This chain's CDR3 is CAGRQGQGYTF. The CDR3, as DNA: TGTGCCGGCAGGCAGGGTCAGGGCTACACCTTC.

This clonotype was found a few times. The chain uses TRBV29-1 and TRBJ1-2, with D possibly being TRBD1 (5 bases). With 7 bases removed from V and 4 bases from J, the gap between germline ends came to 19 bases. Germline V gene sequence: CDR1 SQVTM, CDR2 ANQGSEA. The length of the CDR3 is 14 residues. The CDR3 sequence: CSAEDQGKGYGYTF. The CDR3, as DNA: TGCAGCGCTGAGGACCAGGGCAAGGGCTATGGCTACACCTTC.

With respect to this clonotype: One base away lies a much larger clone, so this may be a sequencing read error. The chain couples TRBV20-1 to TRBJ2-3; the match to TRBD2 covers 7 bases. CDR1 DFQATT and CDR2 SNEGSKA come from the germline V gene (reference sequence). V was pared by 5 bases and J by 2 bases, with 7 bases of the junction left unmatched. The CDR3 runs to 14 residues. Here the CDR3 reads CSAVALADTDTQYF. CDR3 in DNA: TGCAGTGCTGTGGCGCTAGCGGACACAGATACGCAGTATTTT.

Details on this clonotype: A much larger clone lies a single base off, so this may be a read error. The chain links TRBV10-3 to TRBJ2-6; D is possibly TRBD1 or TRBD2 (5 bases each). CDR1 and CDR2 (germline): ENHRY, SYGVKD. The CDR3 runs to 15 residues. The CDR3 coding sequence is TGTGCCATCAGTGACGGGGAAACTGGGGCCAACGTCCGGACTTTC. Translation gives CAISDGETGANVRTF.

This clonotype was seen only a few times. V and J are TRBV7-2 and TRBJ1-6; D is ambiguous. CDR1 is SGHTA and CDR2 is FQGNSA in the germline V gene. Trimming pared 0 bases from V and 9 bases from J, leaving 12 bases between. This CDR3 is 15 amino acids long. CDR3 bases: TGTGCCAGCAGCTTAGCGTCAACTGGTGGTTCACCCCTCCACTTT. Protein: CASSLASTGGSPLHF.

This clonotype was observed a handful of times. CDR3 sequence (DNA): TGTGCCAGCAGTTTATCACCGGGGGCGCCTCTGTTCTCCGATCAGCCCCAGCATTTT. Its translation is CASSLSPGAPLFSDQPQHF. The chain employs TRBV27 and TRBJ1-5, with D perhaps TRBD1 (6 bases). V was trimmed by 0 bases and J by 5 bases, leaving 23 bases between them. This CDR3 region has 19 residues. Germline CDR1 and CDR2: MNHEY and SMNVEV (reference sequence).

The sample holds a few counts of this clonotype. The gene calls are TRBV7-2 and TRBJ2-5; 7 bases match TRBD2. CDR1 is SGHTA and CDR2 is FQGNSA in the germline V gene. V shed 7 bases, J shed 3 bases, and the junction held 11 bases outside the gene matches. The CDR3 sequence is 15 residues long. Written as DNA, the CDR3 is TGTGCCAGCACCACGAATGGACTAGTTGAAGAGACCCAGTACTTC. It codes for CASTTNGLVEETQYF.

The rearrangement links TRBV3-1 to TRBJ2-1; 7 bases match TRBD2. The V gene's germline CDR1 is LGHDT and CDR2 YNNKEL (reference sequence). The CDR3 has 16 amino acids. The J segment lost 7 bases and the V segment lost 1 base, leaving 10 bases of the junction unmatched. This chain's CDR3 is CASSQGAQRDYNEQFF. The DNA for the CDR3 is TGTGCCAGCAGCCAAGGGGCCCAGCGGGATTATAATGAGCAGTTCTTC.